The table lists the clone carrying this T cell receptor beta chain with a few counts. The data are from a study of T-cell reconstitution after alpha-beta-depleted transplantation in children. The ends were cut back, 4 bases at V and 7 bases at J, with 17 bases in the middle. Per the germline V gene, CDR1 is SGHRS and CDR2 is YFSETQ. CDR3 length: 14 residues. The TCRbeta library incorporated unique molecular identifiers. TCRdb independently ran MiXCR on the PCR reads; one entry per CDR3 protein. The sample shows about 690,000 distinct CDR3 sequences, roughly 17% of them seen only once. The genes are TRBV5-1 and TRBJ1-1; D may be TRBD1 (5 bases). This material consisted of PBMCs from the stem cell graft donor, taken from the stem cell graft. The sequence was collected from a human donor who donated a stem cell graft to a child with acute myeloid leukemia. CDR3 in amino acids: CASSPKGHPGEAFF. The CDR3 DNA is TGCGCCAGCAGCCCCAAAGGACATCCCGGTGAAGCTTTCTTT.